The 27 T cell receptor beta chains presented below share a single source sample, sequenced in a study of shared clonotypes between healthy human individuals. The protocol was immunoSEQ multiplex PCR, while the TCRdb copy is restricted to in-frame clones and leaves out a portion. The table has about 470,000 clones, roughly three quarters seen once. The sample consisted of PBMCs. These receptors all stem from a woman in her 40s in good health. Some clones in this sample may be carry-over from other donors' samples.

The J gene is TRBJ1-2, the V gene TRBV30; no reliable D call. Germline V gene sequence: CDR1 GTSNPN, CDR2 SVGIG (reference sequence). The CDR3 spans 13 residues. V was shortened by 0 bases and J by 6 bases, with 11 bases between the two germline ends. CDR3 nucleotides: TGTGCCTGGAGTGTACCGGGGAAGGATGGCTACACCTTC. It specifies CAWSVPGKDGYTF.

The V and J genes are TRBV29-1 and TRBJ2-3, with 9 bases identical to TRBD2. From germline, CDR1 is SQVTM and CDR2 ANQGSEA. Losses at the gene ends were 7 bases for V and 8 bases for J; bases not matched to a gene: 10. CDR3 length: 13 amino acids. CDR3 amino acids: CSGGREGLGTQYF. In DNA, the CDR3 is TGCAGCGGCGGGCGGGAGGGCCTAGGTACGCAGTATTTT.

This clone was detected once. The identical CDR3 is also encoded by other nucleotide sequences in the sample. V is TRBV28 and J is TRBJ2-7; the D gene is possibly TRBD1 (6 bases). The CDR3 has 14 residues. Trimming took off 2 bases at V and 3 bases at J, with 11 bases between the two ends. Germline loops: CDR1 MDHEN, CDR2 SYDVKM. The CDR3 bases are TGTGCCAGCAGTTTAGCAGGGGCCAGCTACGAGCAGTACTTC. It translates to CASSLAGASYEQYF.

The CDR3 here is CAWSATGYEQYF. In DNA form, the CDR3 reads TGTGCCTGGAGTGCTACAGGTTACGAGCAGTACTTC. V gene TRBV30 combines with J gene TRBJ2-7; weak D call: TRBD1 (5 bases). Germline V gives CDR1 GTSNPN, CDR2 SVGIG (reference sequence). The CDR3 totals 12 residues. V lost 1 base and J 4 bases, leaving 8 bases between the germline ends.

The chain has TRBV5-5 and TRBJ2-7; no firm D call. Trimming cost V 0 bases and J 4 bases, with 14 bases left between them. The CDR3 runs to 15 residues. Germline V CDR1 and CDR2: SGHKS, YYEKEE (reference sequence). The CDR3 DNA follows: TGTGCCAGCAGCTTGGCCGCGAGCGAGGTGTACGAGCAGTACTTC. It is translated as CASSLAASEVYEQYF.

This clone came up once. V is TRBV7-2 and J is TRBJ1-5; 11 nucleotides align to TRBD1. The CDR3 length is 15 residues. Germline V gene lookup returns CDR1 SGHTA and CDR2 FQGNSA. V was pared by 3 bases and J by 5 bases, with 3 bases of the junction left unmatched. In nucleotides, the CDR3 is TGTGCCAGCAGCTTGCGGACAGGGGGCGATCAGCCCCAGCATTTT. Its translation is CASSLRTGGDQPQHF. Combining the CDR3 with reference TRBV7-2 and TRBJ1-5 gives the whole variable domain GAGVSQSPSNKVTEKGKDVELRCDPISGHTALYWYRQSLGQGLEFLIYFQGNSAPDKSGLPSDRFSAERTGGSVSTLTIQRTQQEDSAVYLCASSLRTGGDQPQHFGDGTRLSIL.

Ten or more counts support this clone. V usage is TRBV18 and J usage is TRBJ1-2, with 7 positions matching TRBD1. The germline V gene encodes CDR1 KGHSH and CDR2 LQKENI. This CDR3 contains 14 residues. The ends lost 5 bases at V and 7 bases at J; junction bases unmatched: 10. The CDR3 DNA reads TGTGCCAGCTCATTAGACAGGGTTGAGAGTGGCTACACCTTC. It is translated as CASSLDRVESGYTF.

The DNA for the CDR3 is TGTGCCAGCAGCTTAGGGACTAGCGGGATAGGAGATACGCAGTATTTT. Residues: CASSLGTSGIGDTQYF. The chain is built from TRBV7-8 and TRBJ2-3, with TRBD2 matching over 12 bases. The J segment lost 5 bases and the V segment lost 1 base, leaving 4 bases of the junction unmatched. Germline V gene lookup returns CDR1 SGHVS and CDR2 FQNEAQ. This CDR3 has 16 amino acids.

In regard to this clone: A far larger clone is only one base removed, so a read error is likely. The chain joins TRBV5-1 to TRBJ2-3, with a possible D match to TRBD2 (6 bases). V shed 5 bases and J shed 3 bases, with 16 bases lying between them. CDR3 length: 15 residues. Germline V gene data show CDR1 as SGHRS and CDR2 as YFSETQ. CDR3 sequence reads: CASSLGVGGTDTQYF. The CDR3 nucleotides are TGCGCCAGCAGTCTAGGTGTTGGGGGGACAGATACGCAGTATTTT.

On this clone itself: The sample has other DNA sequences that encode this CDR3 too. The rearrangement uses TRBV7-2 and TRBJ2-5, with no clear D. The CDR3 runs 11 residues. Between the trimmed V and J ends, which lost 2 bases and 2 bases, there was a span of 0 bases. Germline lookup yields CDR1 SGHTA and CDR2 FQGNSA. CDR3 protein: CASSLQETQYF. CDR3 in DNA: TGTGCCAGCAGCTTACAAGAGACCCAGTACTTC. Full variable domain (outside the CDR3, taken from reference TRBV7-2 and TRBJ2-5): GAGVSQSPSNKVTEKGKDVELRCDPISGHTALYWYRQSLGQGLEFLIYFQGNSAPDKSGLPSDRFSAERTGGSVSTLTIQRTQQEDSAVYLCASSLQETQYFGPGTRLLVL.

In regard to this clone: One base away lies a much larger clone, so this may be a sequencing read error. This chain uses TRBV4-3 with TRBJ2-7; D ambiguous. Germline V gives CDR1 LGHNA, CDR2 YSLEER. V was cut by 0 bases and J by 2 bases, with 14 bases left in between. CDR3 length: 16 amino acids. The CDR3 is CASSQDHGGGAYEQYF. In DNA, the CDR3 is TGCGCCAGCAGCCAAGATCATGGTGGCGGAGCCTACGAGCAGTACTTC.

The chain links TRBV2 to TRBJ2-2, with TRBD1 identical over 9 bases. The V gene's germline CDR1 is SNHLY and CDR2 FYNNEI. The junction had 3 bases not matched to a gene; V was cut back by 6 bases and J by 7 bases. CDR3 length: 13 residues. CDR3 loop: CASRGTGIGELFF. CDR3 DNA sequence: TGTGCCAGCAGAGGGACAGGGATCGGGGAGCTGTTTTTT.

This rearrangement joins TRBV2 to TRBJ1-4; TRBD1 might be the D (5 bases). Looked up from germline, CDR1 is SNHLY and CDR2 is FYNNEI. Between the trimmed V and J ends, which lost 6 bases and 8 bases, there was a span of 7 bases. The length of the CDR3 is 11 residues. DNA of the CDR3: TGTGCCAGCAGAAAGGGGGAAAAACTGTTTTTT. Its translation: CASRKGEKLFF.

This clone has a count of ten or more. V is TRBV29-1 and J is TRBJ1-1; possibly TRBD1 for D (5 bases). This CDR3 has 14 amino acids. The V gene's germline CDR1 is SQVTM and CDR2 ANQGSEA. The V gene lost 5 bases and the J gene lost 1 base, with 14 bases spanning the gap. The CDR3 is CSVLGGGKNTEAFF. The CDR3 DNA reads TGCAGCGTTCTGGGGGGGGGAAAGAACACTGAAGCTTTCTTT.

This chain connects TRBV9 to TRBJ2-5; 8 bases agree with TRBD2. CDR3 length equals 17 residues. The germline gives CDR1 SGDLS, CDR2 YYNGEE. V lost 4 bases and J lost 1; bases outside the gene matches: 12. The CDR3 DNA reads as TGTGCCAGCAGCCCTCACCTCGGGGGGGCCTTCCAAGAGACCCAGTACTTC. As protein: CASSPHLGGAFQETQYF.

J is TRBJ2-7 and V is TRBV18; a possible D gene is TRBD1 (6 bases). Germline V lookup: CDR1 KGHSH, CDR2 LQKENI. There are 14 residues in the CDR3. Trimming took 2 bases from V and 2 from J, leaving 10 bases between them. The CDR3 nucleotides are TGTGCCAGCTCACCATGGACAGAGACCTACGAGCAGTACTTC. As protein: CASSPWTETYEQYF.

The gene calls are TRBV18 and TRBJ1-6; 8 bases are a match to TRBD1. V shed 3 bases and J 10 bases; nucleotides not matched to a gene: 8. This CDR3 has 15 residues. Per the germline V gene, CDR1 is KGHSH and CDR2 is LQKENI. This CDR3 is CASSPSQGAGSPLHF. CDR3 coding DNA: TGTGCCAGCTCACCCAGCCAGGGGGCCGGGTCACCCCTCCACTTT.

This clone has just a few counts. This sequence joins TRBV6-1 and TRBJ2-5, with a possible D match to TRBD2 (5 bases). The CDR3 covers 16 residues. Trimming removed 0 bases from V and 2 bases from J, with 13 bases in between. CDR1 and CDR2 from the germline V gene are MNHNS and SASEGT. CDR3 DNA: TGTGCCAGCAGTGAAGCCGGATGGTCGGGACAAGAGACCCAGTACTTC. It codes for CASSEAGWSGQETQYF.

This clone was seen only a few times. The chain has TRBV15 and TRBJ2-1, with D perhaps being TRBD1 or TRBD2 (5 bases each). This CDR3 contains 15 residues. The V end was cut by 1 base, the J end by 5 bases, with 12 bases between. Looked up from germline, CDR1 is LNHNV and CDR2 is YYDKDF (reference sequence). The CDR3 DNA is TGTGCCACCAGCAGAGGGGGGACGCCAGACAATGAGCAGTTCTTC. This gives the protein CATSRGGTPDNEQFF.

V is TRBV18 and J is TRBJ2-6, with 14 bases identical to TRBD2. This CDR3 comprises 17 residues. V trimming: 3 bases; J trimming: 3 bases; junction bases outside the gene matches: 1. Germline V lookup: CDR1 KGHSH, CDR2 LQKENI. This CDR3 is CASSPGLAGVGANVLTF. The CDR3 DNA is TGTGCCAGCTCACCGGGACTAGCGGGAGTTGGGGCCAACGTCCTGACTTTC.

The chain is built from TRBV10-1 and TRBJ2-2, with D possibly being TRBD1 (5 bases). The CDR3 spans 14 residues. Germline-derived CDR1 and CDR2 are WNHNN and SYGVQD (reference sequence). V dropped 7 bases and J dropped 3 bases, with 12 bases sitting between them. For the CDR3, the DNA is TGCGCCAGCATTAGCCAGGGTTACACCGGGGAGCTGTTTTTT. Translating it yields CASISQGYTGELFF.

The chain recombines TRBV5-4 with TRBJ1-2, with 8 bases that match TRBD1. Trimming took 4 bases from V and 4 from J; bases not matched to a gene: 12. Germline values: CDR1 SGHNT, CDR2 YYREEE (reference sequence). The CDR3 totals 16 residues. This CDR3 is CASSQDRGEGIYGYTF. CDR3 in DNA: TGTGCCAGCAGCCAAGACAGGGGAGAGGGGATCTATGGCTACACCTTC.

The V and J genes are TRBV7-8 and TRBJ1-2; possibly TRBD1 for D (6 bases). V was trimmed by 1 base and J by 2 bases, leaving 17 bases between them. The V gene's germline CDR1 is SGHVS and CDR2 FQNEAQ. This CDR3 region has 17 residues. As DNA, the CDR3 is TGTGCCAGCAGCTTAGACGGGGCGACAGGAGTCAACTATGGCTACACCTTC. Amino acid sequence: CASSLDGATGVNYGYTF.

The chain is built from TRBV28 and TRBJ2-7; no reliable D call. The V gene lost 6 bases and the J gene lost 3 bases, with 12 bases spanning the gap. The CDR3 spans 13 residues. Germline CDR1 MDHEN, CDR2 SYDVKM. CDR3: CASSPMGLYEQYF. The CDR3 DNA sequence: TGTGCCAGCAGCCCCATGGGTCTCTACGAGCAGTACTTC.

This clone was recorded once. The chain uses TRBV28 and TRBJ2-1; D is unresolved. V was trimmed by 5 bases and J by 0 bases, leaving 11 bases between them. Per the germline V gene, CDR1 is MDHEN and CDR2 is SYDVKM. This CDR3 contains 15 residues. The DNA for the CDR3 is TGTGCCAGCAGTAAAAGCCGAAGCTCCTACAATGAGCAGTTCTTC. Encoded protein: CASSKSRSSYNEQFF.

The CDR3 DNA follows: TGCAGCGGACGGGGGTATCGCACAGATACGCAGTATTTT. It is translated as CSGRGYRTDTQYF. This sequence joins TRBV29-1 and TRBJ2-3; D is perhaps TRBD2 (6 bases). With 7 bases removed from V and 1 base from J, the gap between germline ends came to 12 bases. The CDR3 is 13 residues long. Germline V gives CDR1 SQVTM, CDR2 ANQGSEA.

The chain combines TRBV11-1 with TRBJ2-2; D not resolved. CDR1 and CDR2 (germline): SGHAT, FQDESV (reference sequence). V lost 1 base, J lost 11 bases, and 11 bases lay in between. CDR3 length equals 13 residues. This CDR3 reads CASSLGAGGELFF. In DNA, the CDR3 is TGTGCCAGCAGCTTAGGCGCTGGCGGCGAGCTGTTTTTT.